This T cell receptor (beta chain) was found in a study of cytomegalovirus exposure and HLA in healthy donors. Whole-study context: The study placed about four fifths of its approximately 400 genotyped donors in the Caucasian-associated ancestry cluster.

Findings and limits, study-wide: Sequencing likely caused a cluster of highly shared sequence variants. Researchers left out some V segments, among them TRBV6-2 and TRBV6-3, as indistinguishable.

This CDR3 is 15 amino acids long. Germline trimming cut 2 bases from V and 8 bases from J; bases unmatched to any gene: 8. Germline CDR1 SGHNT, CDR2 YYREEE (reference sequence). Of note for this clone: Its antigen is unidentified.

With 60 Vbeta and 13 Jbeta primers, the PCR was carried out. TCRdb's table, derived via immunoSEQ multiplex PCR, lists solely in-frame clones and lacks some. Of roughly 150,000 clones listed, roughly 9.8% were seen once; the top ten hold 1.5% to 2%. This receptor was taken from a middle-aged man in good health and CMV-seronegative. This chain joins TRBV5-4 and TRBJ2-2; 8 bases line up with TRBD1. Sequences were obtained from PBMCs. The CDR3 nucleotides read TGTGCCAGCAGCTTAGCAGGGGGCGTGACGGGGGAGCTGTTTTTT. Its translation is CASSLAGGVTGELFF.